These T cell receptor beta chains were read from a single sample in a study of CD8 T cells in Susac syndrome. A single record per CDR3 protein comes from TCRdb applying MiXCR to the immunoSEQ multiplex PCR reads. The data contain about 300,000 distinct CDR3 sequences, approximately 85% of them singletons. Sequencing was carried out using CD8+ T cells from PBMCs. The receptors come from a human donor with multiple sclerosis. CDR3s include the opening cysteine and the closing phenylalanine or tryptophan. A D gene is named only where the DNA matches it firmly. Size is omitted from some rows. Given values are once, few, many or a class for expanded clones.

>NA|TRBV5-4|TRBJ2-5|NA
TGTGCCAGCAGCTTGGTGGCGTCAGAGACCCAGTACTTC
CASSLVASETQYF
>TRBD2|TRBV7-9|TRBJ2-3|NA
TGTGCCAGCAGAAGGACTAGCTCCACAGATACGCAGTATTTT
CASRRTSSTDTQYF
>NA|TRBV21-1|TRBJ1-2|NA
TGTGCCAGCAGCAAGGTCCCGGGACACATAATCTATGGCTACACCTTC
CASSKVPGHIIYGYTF
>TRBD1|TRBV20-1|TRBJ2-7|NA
TGCAGTGCCCCAGGACAGGGGGGCTACGAGCAGTACTTC
CSAPGQGGYEQYF
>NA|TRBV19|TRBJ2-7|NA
TGTGCCAGTAGGAATCCCTTGGGCTACGAGCAGTACTTC
CASRNPLGYEQYF
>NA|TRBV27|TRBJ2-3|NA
TGTGCCAGCAGTGGGTCGGGGTGGACAGATACGCAGTATTTT
CASSGSGWTDTQYF
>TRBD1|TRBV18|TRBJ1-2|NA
TGTGCCAGCTCACCTTCGCACTTGGGACAGGGACTTGCTAACTATGGCTACACCTTC
CASSPSHLGQGLANYGYTF
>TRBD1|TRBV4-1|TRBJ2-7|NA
TGCGCCAGCAGCCTTTCAGACAGGGGGCCCGACGAGCAGTACTTC
CASSLSDRGPDEQYF
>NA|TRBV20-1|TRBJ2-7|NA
TGCAGTGCTAGAAGTCCGGGGACACCCACCTACGAGCAGTACTTC
CSARSPGTPTYEQYF
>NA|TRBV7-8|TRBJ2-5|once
TGTGCCAGCAGCGGACTCCCCCTGGGACCGCTCATGGAGACCCAGTACTTC
CASSGLPLGPLMETQYF
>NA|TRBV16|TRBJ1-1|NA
TGTGCCAGCAGCCAACAGACGAACACTGAAGCTTTCTTT
CASSQQTNTEAFF
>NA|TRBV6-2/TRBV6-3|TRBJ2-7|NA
TGTGCCAACAGTTTTCAGAGCTCCTACGAGCAGTACTTC
CANSFQSSYEQYF
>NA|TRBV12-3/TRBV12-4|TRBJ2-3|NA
TGTGCCAGCAGTCCAAGACTAGACGCCACAGATACGCAGTATTTT
CASSPRLDATDTQYF
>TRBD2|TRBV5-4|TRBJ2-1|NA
TGTGCCAGCAGCTTTAGGGGACTAGCGGGAGCAGAGTCCTACAATGAGCAGTTCTTC
CASSFRGLAGAESYNEQFF
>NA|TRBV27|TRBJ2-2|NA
TGTGCCAGCAGCTTGGGGTCGAACACCGGGGAGCTGTTTTTT
CASSLGSNTGELFF
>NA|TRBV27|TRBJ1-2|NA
TGTGCCAGCAGGGAGGCAGCAAATAACTATGGCTACACCTTC
CASREAANNYGYTF
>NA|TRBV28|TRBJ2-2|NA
TGTGCCAGCAGTTTAGACACAAACACCGGGGAGCTGTTTTTT
CASSLDTNTGELFF
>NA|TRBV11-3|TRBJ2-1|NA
TGTGCCAGCAGCTTAGAGGACGGCTCCTACAATGAGCAGTTCTTC
CASSLEDGSYNEQFF
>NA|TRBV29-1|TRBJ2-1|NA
TGCAGCGTTGAACGGCGGGGACTCTCCTACAATGAGCAGTTCTTC
CSVERRGLSYNEQFF
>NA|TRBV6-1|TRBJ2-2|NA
TGTGCCAGCAGGAATTACAGGGAGTCGGGCACCGGGGAGCTGTTTTTT
CASRNYRESGTGELFF
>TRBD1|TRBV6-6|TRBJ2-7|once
TGTGCCAGCAGTTACGGGGACAGGGGAAACCACGAGCAGTACTTC
CASSYGDRGNHEQYF
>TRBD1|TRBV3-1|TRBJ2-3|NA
TGTGCCAGCAGCCTGCCGGACAGGTCAGACACAGATACGCAGTATTTT
CASSLPDRSDTDTQYF
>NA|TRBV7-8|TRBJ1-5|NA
TGTGCCAGCAGCTTAGCGGGGCGGGGATGGGGCAATCAGCCCCAGCATTTT
CASSLAGRGWGNQPQHF
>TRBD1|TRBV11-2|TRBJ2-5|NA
TGTGCCAGCACCGGGACCCGGGACAGGGGGGTACAGGAGACCCAGTACTTC
CASTGTRDRGVQETQYF
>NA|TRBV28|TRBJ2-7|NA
TGTGCCAGCAGTTTATCACAAGTCTACGAGCAGTACTTC
CASSLSQVYEQYF
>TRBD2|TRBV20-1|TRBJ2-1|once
TGCAGTGCGATGCGACTAGCGGGAGTCAATGAGCAGTTCTTC
CSAMRLAGVNEQFF
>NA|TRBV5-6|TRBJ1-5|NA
TGTGCCAGCAAGACCACAGGTAGCAATCAGCCCCAGCATTTT
CASKTTGSNQPQHF
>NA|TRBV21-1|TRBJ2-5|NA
TGTGCCAGCAGACCCCGGAGAGGGGCTGATGTTGAGACCCAGTACTTC
CASRPRRGADVETQYF
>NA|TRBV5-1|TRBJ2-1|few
TGCGCCAGCAGATCGGCGGCCGAAACCTGGAGCAATGAGCAGTTCTTC
CASRSAAETWSNEQFF
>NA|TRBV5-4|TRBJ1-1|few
TGTGCCAGCAGCTTGGACACGAACACTGAAGCTTTCTTT
CASSLDTNTEAFF
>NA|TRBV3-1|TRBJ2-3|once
TGTGCCAGCAGCCAAGCCCCGGGGCCTAGCACAGATACGCAGTATTTT
CASSQAPGPSTDTQYF
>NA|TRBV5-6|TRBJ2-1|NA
TGTGCCTCCCTCCGGGGCAATGAGCAGTTCTTC
CASLRGNEQFF
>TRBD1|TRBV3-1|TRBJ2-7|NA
TGTGCCAGCAGCCAATTACCTCCGGGACAGGGATGCGAGCAGTACTTC
CASSQLPPGQGCEQYF
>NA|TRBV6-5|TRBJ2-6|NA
TGTGCCAGCAGTTACTCGGGTCCTGGGGCCAACGTCCTGACTTTC
CASSYSGPGANVLTF
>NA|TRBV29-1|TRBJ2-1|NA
TGCAGCGTTGACTACCCGAATGAGCAGTTCTTC
CSVDYPNEQFF